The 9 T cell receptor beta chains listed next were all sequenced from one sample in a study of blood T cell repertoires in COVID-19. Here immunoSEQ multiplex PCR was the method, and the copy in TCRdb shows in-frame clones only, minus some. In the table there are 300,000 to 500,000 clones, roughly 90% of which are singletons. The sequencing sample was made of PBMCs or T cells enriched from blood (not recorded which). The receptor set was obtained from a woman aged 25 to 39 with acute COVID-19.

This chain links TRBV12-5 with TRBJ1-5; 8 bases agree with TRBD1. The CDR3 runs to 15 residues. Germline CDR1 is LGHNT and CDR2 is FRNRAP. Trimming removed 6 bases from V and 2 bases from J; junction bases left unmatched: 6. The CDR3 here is CASGEGQGGNQPQHF. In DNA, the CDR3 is TGTGCTAGTGGAGAAGGACAGGGTGGCAATCAGCCCCAGCATTTT.

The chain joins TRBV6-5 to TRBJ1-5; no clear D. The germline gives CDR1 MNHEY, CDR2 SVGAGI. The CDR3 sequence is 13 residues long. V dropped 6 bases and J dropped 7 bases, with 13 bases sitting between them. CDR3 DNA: TGTGCCAGCAGCGTCGTATTCCGGCAGCCCCAGCATTTT. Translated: CASSVVFRQPQHF.

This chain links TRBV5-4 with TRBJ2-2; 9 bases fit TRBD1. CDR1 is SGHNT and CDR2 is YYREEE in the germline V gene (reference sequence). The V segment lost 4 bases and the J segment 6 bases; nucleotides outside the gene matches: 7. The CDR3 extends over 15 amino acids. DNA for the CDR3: TGTGCCAGCAGCCCCGGACAGGGGTGGTCCGGGGAGCTGTTTTTT. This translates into CASSPGQGWSGELFF. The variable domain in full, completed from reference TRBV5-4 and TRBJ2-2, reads ETGVTQSPTHLIKTRGQQVTLRCSSQSGHNTVSWYQQALGQGPQFIFQYYREEENGRGNFPPRFSGLQFPNYSSELNVNALELDDSALYLCASSPGQGWSGELFFGEGSRLTVL.

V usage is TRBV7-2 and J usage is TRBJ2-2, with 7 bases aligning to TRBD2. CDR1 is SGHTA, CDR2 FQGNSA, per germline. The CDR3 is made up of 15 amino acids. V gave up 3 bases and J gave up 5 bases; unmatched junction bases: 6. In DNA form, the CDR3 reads TGTGCCAGCAGCTTGGGAAGCGGGGTGACCGGGGAGCTGTTTTTT. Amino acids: CASSLGSGVTGELFF.

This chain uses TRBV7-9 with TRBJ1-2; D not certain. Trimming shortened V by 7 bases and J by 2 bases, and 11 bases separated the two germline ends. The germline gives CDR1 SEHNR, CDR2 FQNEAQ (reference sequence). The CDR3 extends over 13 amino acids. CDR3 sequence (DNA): TGTGCCAGCACCCCAAACGGGAACTATGGCTACACCTTC. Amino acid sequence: CASTPNGNYGYTF.

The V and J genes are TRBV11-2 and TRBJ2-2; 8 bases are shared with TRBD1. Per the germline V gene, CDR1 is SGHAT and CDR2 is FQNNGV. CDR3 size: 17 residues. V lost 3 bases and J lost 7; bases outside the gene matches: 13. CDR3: CASSLVFGTGLGGELFF. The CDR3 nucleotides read TGTGCCAGCAGCTTGGTTTTTGGGACAGGATTAGGCGGGGAGCTGTTTTTT.

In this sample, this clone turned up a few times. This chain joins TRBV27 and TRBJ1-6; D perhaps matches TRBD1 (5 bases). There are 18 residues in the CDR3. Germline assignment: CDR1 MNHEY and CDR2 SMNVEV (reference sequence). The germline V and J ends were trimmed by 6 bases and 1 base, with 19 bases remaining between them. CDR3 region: CASSPDSYSFSYNSPLHF. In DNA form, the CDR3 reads TGTGCCAGCAGCCCAGACAGCTACTCCTTTTCCTATAATTCACCCCTCCACTTT.

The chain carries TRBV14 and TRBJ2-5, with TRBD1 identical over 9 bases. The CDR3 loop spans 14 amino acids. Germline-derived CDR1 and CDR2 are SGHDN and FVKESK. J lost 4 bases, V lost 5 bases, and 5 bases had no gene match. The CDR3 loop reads CASSNRTGVETQYF. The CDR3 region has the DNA TGTGCCAGCAGCAATCGGACAGGGGTAGAGACCCAGTACTTC. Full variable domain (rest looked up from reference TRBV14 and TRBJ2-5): EAGVTQFPSHSVIEKGQTVTLRCDPISGHDNLYWYRRVMGKEIKFLLHFVKESKQDESGMPNNRFLAERTGGTYSTLKVQPAELEDSGVYFCASSNRTGVETQYFGPGTRLLVL.

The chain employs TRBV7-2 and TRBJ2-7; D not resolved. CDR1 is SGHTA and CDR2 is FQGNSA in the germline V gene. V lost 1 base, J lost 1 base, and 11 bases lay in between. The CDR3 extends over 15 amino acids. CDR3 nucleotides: TGTGCCAGCAGCTTAGGCACATCGATTTCCTACGAGCAGTACTTC. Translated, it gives CASSLGTSISYEQYF.